The source of this T cell receptor beta chain is a study of CD8 T cells in ankylosing spondylitis. Germline-derived CDR1 and CDR2 are MDHEN and SYDVKM. The CDR3 totals 14 residues. V was shortened by 4 bases and J by 4 bases, with 14 bases between the two germline ends. TCRdb analysed the 5' RACE reads with MiXCR anew, one entry per CDR3 protein. The table lists around 210,000 distinct CDR3 sequences, roughly 8.2% of them singletons. This clonotype has a count of ten or more. Its antigen is currently unknown. Study-level points and caveats: As for the disease-linked clones, they showed a CD8+ phenotype and occurred at relatively low frequencies in peripheral blood.

The sample taken for sequencing was blood, either unsorted or a sorted T cell fraction (not recorded which). The V and J genes are TRBV28 and TRBJ2-7; TRBD1 might be the D (7 bases). The clonotype originates from a female donor with ankylosing spondylitis or in good health (not recorded which). Here the CDR3 DNA reads TGTGCCAGCAGTTCCCTCAGGGGGGAATACGAGCAGTACTTC. Encoded protein: CASSSLRGEYEQYF.